This paragraph reports one T cell receptor beta chain. The source of the sample is a study of PD-1 blockade in classical Hodgkin lymphoma. Every single patient, without exception, relapsed after autologous stem cell transplantation, and brentuximab vedotin exposure varied. Best outcomes ranged across complete response, partial response and progressive disease. Profiled with immunoSEQ multiplex PCR; TCRdb holds only in-frame clones, not every one. The sample records about 18,000 clones, over 75% being singletons. The TCR comes from a human donor with classical Hodgkin lymphoma. The material sequenced was peripheral blood mononuclear cells (PBMCs), taken at baseline.

CDR3 sequence: CASGLVPWGTFSYEQYF. CDR3 bases: TGTGCTAGTGGTTTGGTACCTTGGGGGACATTCTCCTACGAGCAGTACTTC. The rearrangement joins TRBV12-5 to TRBJ2-7; D is possibly TRBD1 (6 bases). Trimming left V 0 bases short and J 0 bases short, with 15 bases between. CDR3 length: 17 amino acids. Germline V gene lookup returns CDR1 LGHNT and CDR2 FRNRAP.